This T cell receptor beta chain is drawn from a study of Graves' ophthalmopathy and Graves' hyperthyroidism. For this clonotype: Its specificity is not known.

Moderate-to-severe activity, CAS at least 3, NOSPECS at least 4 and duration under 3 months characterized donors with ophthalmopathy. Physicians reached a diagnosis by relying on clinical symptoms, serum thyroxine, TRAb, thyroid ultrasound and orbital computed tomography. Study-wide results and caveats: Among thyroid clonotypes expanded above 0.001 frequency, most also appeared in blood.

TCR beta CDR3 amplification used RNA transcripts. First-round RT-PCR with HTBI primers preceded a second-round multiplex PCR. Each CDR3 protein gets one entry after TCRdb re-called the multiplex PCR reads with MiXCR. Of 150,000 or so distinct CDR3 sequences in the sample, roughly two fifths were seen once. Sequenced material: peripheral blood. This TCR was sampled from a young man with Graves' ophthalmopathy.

The CDR3 DNA is TGTGCCAGCAGTTACTCGAAATCTGGGGAGCGGGAATCCTACGAGCAGTACTTC. The encoded protein is CASSYSKSGERESYEQYF. V usage is TRBV6-2 or TRBV6-3 and J usage is TRBJ2-7; 7 bases line up with TRBD2. The V gene end was trimmed by 0 bases and the J gene end by 1 base; junction bases not matched to a gene: 12. This CDR3 is built from 18 residues. The V gene's germline CDR1 is MNHEY and CDR2 SVGEGT.